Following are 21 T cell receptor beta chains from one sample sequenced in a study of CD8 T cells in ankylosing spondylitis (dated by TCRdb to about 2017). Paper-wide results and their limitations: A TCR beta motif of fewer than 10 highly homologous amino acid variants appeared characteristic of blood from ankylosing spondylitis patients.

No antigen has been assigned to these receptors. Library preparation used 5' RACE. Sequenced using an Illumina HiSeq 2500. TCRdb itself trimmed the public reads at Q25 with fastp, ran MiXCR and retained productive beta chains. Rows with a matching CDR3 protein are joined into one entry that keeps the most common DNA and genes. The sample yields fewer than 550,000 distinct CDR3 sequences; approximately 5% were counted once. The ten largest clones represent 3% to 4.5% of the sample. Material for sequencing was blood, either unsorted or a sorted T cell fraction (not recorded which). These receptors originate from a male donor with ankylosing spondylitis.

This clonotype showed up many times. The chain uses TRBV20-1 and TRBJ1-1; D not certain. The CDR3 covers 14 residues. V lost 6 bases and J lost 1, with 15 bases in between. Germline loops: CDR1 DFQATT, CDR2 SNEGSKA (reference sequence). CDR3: CSATGGSGNTEAFF. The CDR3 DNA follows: TGCAGTGCGACTGGAGGGAGCGGGAACACTGAAGCTTTCTTT.

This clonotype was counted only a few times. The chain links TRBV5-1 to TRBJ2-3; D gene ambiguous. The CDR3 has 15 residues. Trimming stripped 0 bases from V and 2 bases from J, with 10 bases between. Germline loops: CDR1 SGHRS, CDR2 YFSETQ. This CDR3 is CASSLVHGVTDTQYF. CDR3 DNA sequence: TGCGCCAGCAGCTTGGTCCATGGGGTCACAGATACGCAGTATTTT.

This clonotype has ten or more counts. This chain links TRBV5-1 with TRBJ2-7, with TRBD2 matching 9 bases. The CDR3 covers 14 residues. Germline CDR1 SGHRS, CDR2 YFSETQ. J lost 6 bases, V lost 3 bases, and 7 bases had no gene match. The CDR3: CASSSVPGLAEQYF. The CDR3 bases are TGCGCCAGCAGCTCCGTACCGGGACTAGCCGAGCAGTACTTC. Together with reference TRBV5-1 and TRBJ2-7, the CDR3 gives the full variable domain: KAGVTQTPRYLIKTRGQQVTLSCSPISGHRSVSWYQQTPGQGLQFLFEYFSETQRNKGNFPGRFSGRQFSNSRSEMNVSTLELGDSALYLCASSSVPGLAEQYFGPGTRLTVT.

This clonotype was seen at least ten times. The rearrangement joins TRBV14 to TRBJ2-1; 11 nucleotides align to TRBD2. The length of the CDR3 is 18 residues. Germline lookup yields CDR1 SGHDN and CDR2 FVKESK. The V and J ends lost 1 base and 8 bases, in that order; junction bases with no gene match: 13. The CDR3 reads CASSQVYTGTSGLDEQFF. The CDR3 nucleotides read TGTGCCAGCAGCCAAGTATACACCGGGACTAGCGGTCTCGATGAGCAGTTCTTC.

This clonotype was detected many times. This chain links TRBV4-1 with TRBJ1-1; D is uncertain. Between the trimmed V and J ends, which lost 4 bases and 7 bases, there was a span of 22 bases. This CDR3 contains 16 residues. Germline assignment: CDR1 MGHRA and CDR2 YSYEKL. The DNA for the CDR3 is TGCGCCAGCAGCCGACCTATTGGACGGATGATAGATGAAGCTTTCTTT. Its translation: CASSRPIGRMIDEAFF.

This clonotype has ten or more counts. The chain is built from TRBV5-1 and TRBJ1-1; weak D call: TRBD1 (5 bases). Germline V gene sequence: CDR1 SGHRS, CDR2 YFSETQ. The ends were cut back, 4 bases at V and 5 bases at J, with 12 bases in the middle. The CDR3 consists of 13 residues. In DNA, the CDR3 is TGCGCCAGCAGCCCCGGGGGGGTGACTGAAGCTTTCTTT. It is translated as CASSPGGVTEAFF.

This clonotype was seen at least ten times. The CDR3 region is CASSFYGETQYF. The CDR3 bases are TGTGCCAGCAGCTTTTATGGAGAGACCCAGTACTTC. The chain links TRBV7-2 to TRBJ2-5; D unclear. The germline V gene has CDR1 SGHTA and CDR2 FQGNSA. The CDR3 is 12 amino acids. V lost 3 bases and J 4 bases, leaving 6 bases between the germline ends. Using reference TRBV7-2 and TRBJ2-5 for the parts outside the CDR3, the full variable domain is GAGVSQSPSNKVTEKGKDVELRCDPISGHTALYWYRQSLGQGLEFLIYFQGNSAPDKSGLPSDRFSAERTGGSVSTLTIQRTQQEDSAVYLCASSFYGETQYFGPGTRLLVL.

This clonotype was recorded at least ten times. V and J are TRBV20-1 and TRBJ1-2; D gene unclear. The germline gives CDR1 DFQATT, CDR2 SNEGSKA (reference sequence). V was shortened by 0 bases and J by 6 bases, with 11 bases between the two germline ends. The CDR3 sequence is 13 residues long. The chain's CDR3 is CSARDPVKNGYTF. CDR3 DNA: TGCAGTGCTAGAGACCCCGTGAAGAATGGCTACACCTTC.

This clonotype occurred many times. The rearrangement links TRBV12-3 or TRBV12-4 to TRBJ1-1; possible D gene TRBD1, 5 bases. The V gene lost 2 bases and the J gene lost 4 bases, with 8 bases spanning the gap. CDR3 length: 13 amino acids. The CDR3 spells CASSLSRVTEAFF. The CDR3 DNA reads TGTGCCAGCAGTTTATCCAGGGTCACTGAAGCTTTCTTT.

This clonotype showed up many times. Written as DNA, the CDR3 is TGCAGCGTTGAACAGGAGGACCGCACCGGGGAGCTGTTTTTT. This gives the protein CSVEQEDRTGELFF. The chain couples TRBV29-1 to TRBJ2-2; D might be TRBD2 (5 bases). The V gene lost 2 bases and the J gene lost 4 bases, with 11 bases spanning the gap. The CDR3 spans 14 residues. The germline CDR1 and CDR2 sequences are SQVTM and ANQGSEA.

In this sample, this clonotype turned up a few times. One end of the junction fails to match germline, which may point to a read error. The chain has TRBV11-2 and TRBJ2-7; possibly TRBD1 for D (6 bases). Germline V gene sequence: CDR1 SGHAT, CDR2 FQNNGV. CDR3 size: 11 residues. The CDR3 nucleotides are TGTGCCAGCAGCCCTAACAGGGTTGTGGACTTC. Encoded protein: CASSPNRVVDF.

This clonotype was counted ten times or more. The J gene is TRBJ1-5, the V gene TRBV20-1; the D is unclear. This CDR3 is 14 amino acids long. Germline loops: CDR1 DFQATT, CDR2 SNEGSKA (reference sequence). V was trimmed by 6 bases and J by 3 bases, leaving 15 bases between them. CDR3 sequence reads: CSAASGGPNQPQHF. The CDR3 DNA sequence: TGCAGTGCGGCATCGGGCGGGCCCAATCAGCCCCAGCATTTT.

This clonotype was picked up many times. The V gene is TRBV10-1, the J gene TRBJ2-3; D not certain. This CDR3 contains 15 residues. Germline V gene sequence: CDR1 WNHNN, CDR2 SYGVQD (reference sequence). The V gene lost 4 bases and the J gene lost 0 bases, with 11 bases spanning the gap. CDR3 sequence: CASSAADASTDTQYF. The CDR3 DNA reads TGCGCCAGCAGTGCCGCCGATGCAAGCACAGATACGCAGTATTTT.

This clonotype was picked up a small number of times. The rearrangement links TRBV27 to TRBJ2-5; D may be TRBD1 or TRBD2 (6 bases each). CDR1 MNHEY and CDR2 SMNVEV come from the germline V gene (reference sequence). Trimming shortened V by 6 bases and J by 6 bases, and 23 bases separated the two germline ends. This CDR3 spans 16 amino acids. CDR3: CASRGLLGGHGKTQYF. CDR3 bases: TGTGCCAGCAGGGGCCTGTTAGGGGGGCACGGGAAGACCCAGTACTTC.

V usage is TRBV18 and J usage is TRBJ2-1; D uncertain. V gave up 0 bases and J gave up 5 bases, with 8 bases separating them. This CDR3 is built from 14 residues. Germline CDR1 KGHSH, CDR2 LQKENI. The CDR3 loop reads CASSPPRANNEQFF. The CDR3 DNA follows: TGTGCCAGCTCACCACCTCGAGCAAACAATGAGCAGTTCTTC. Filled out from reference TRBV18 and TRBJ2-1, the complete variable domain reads NAGVMQNPRHLVRRRGQEARLRCSPMKGHSHVYWYRQLPEEGLKFMVYLQKENIIDESGMPKERFSAEFPKEGPSILRIQQVVRGDSAAYFCASSPPRANNEQFFGPGTRLTVL.

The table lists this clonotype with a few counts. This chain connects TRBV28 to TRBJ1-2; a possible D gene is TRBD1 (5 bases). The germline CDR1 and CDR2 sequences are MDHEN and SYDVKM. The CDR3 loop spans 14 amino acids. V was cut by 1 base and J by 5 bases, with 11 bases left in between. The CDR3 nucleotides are TGTGCCAGCAGTTTATTTCAGGGTGGATATGGCTACACCTTC. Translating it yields CASSLFQGGYGYTF.

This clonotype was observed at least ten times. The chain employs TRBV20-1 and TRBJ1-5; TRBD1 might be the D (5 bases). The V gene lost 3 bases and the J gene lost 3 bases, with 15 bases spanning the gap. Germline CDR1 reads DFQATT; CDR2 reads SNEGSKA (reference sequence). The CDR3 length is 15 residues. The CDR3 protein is CSASGRAGTNQPQHF. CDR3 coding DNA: TGCAGTGCTAGTGGCAGGGCGGGGACCAATCAGCCCCAGCATTTT.

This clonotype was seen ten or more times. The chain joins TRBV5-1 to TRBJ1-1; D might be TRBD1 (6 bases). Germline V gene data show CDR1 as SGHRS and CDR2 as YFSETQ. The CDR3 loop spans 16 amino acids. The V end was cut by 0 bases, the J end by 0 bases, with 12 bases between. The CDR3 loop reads CASSLDQGTMNTEAFF. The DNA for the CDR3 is TGCGCCAGCAGCTTGGATCAGGGGACGATGAACACTGAAGCTTTCTTT.

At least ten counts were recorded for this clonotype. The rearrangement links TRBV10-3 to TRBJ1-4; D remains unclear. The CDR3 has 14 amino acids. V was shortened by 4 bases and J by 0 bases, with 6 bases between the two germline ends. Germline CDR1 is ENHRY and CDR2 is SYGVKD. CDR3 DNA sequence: TGTGCCATCAGTGCGCGGACAACTAATGAAAAACTGTTTTTT. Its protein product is CAISARTTNEKLFF.

The CDR3 is CASSPTGTGVYEQYF. The CDR3 DNA reads as TGCGCCAGCAGCCCAACCGGGACAGGGGTCTACGAGCAGTACTTC. V is TRBV5-1 and J is TRBJ2-7; 10 bases agree with TRBD1. Trimming removed 4 bases from V and 3 bases from J; junction bases left unmatched: 7. This CDR3 spans 15 amino acids. Germline lookup yields CDR1 SGHRS and CDR2 YFSETQ.

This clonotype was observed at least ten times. The CDR3 nucleotides read TGCAGTGCTAGAGCCCCTAGCGGGGAAGAGACCCAGTACTTC. It codes for CSARAPSGEETQYF. The chain is built from TRBV20-1 and TRBJ2-5, with 9 bases fitting TRBD2. Trimming removed 1 base from V and 3 bases from J; junction bases left unmatched: 3. The germline V gene encodes CDR1 DFQATT and CDR2 SNEGSKA (reference sequence). The CDR3 runs to 14 residues.